The clone carrying this T cell receptor (beta chain) was detected ten times or more. The antigen remains unidentified. All patients reached thyroid surgery having received no treatment beforehand. This record belongs to a study of metastatic and nonmetastatic thyroid tumors. In the study overall: Repertoires of blood and of tissue (tumor or nodule) from malignant and benign thyroid patients were compared.

Study-level findings and limits: Significantly greater TCR beta diversity was reportedly found in malignant thyroid tumors than in benign nodules (in blood and tumor).

Per the authors' pipeline: Across clinicopathological groups, CDR3 differences served as the basis for building a distant-metastasis classifier for papillary thyroid cancer. TCRdb reprocessed the PCR reads using MiXCR. For this entry, the V and J calls and clone size follow TCRdb and not the study's own pipeline. The sample records 25,000 or so clones, approximately 24% being singletons. This sequence originates from a female donor with papillary thyroid cancer or a benign thyroid nodule (not recorded which). Some clones in this sample may be carry-over from other donors' samples. Specimen: blood.

CDR3 coding DNA: TGTGCCAGCAGCCGCTCGGCCGAGGGGCGCACCATATATTTT. Protein: CASSRSAEGRTIYF. The chain recombines TRBV3-1 with TRBJ1-3; the D gene is possibly TRBD1 (5 bases). This CDR3 comprises 14 residues. Trimming took off 4 bases at V and 9 bases at J, with 16 bases between the two ends. Germline assignment: CDR1 LGHDT and CDR2 YNNKEL (reference sequence).